The present T cell receptor (beta chain) was sequenced within a study of shared clonotypes between healthy human individuals. Germline loops: CDR1 MGHRA, CDR2 YSYEKL. Between the trimmed V and J ends, which lost 1 base and 4 bases, there was a span of 5 bases. The CDR3 has 13 amino acids. Profiling relied on immunoSEQ multiplex PCR, and the TCRdb table lists in-frame clones only, not all of them. The table lists about 1.5 million clones, 95% to 99% of them singletons. Sequenced input: naive CD4+ T cells sorted from blood. As for subset: CD45RA+ positively selected. The genes are TRBV4-1 and TRBJ1-5; D remains ambiguous. The sequence was obtained from a man aged 25 to 40 in good health. The CDR3 region has the DNA TGCGCCAGCAGCCAAGGACTAAATCAGCCCCAGCATTTT. Translating gives CASSQGLNQPQHF.